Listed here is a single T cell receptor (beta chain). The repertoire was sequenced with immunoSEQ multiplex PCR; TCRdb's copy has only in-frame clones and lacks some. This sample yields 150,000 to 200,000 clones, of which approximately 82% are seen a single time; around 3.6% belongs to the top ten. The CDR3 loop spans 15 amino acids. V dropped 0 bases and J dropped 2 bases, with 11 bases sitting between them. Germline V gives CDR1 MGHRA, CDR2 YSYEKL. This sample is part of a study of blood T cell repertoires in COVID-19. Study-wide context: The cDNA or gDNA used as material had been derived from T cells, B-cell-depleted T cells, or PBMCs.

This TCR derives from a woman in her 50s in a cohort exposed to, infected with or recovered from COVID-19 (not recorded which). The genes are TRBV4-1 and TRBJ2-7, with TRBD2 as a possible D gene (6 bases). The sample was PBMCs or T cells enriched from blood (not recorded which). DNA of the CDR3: TGCGCCAGCAGCCAAGATATTGGGACTCCCTACGAGCAGTACTTC. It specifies CASSQDIGTPYEQYF.